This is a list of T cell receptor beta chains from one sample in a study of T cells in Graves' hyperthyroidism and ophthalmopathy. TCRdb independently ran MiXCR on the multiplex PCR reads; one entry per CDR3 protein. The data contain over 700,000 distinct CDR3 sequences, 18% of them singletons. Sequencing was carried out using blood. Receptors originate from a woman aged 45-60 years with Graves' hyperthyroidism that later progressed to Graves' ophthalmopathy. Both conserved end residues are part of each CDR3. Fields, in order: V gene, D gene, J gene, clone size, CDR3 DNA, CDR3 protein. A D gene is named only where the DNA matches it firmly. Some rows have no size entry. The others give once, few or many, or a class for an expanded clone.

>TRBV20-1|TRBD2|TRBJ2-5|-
TGCAGTGCTAGAGTCACTAGCGGATTCCAAGAGACCCAGTACTTC
CSARVTSGFQETQYF
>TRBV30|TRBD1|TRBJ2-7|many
TGTGCCTGGAGTCGACAGGGGTTGGGCGAGCAGTACTTC
CAWSRQGLGEQYF
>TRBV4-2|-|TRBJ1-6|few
TGTGCCAGCAGCCAGCGACGTCCGGAGGGCCTCCACTTT
CASSQRRPEGLHF
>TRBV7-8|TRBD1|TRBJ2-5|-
TGTGCCAGCAGCCAGATACAGGGGCGGGAGACCCAGTACTTC
CASSQIQGRETQYF
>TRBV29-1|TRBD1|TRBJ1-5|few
TGCAGCGTTTTGGACAGGGGGTATCAGCCCCAGCATTTT
CSVLDRGYQPQHF
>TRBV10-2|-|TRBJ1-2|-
TGCGCCAGTGGCGACGGGAAAAACTATGGCTACACCTTC
CASGDGKNYGYTF
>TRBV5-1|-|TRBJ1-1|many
TGCGCCAGCAGCTTGAACAGTGAGAACACTGAAGCTTTCTTT
CASSLNSENTEAFF
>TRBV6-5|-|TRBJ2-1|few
TGTGCCAGCAGTTACTCGAGGGGATACAATGAGCAGTTCTTC
CASSYSRGYNEQFF
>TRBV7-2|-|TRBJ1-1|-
TGTGCCAGCAGCTTAGTAGGGGGTTTATGGTCCCGGAACACTGAAGCTTTCTTT
CASSLVGGLWSRNTEAFF
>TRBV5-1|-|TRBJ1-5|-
TGCGCCAGCAGCTCAGGGGAGAGCAATCAGCCCCAGCATTTT
CASSSGESNQPQHF
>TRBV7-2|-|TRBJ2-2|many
TGTGCCAGCAAAACCGCAGGGCAGATTAACACCGGGGAGCTGTTTTTT
CASKTAGQINTGELFF
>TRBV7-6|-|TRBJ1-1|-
TGTGCCGGCAGCTTAGCCGACGGAATGAACACTGAAGCTTTCTTT
CAGSLADGMNTEAFF
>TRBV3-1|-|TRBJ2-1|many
TGTGCCAGCAGCCAAGCGAAGGACGTTCTTAATGAGCAGTTCTTC
CASSQAKDVLNEQFF
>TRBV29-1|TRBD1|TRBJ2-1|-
TGCAGCGTTGAGGGACAGGGGACTGAGCAGTTCTTC
CSVEGQGTEQFF
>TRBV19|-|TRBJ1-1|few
TGTGCCAGTAGTATAAGGGCCGGGCTCATGAACACTGAAGCTTTCTTT
CASSIRAGLMNTEAFF
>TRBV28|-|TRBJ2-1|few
TGTGCCTGTGGGGTCTCCTACAATGAGCAGTTCTTC
CACGVSYNEQFF
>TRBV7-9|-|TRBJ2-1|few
TGTGCCAGCAGCGTCGACGGGACGGCCACTGAGCAGTTCTTC
CASSVDGTATEQFF
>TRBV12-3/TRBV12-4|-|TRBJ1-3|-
TGTGCCAGCAGTCCCACAGGGCCCCGTGGGAGCACCATATATTTT
CASSPTGPRGSTIYF
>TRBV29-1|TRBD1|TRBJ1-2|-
TGCAGCGTTGAAGGGACAGGGGATGGCTACACCTTC
CSVEGTGDGYTF
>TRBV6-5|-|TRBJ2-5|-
TGTGCCAGCAGGACCCTGGCGGGGCGGTACCAAGAGACCCAGTACTTC
CASRTLAGRYQETQYF
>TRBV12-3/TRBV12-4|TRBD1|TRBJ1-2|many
TGTGCCAGCAGTTTATCCGGGGACAGTATCTATGGCTACACCTTC
CASSLSGDSIYGYTF
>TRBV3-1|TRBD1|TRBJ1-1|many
TGTGCCAGCAGCCAAAGGGGGCTCTACACTGAAGCTTTCTTT
CASSQRGLYTEAFF
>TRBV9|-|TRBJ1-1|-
TGTGCCAGCAGCGTAGCTTCTGGGGGGTTCCTGGCTGAAGCTTTCTTT
CASSVASGGFLAEAFF
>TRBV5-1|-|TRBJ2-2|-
TGCGCCAGCAGCAAAACCGGGGGCACCGGGGAGCTGTTTTTT
CASSKTGGTGELFF
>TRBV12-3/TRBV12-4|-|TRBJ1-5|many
TGTGCCAGCAGTTTATATGGGGGCATCAATCAGCCCCAGCATTTT
CASSLYGGINQPQHF
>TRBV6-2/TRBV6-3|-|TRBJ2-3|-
TGTGCCAGCACTCAGCCTAGCACAGATACGCAGTATTTT
CASTQPSTDTQYF
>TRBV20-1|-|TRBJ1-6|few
TGCAGTGCTAGAGGGGGGTTTCGTGGATCACCCCTCCACTTT
CSARGGFRGSPLHF
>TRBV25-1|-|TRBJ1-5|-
TGTGCCAGCAGTGAGACGGGAGATCAGCCCCAGCATTTT
CASSETGDQPQHF
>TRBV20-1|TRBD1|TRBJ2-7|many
TGCAGTGCTAGAAGTACAGGGGTGAGGCCCTACGAGCAGTACTTC
CSARSTGVRPYEQYF
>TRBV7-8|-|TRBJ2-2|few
TGTGCCAGCAGCTTAATACGAGGAGTCACCGGGGAGCTGTTTTTT
CASSLIRGVTGELFF
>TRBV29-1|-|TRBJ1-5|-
TGCAGCGTTGTAGGACAAAACTCAGATACGCAGCATTTT
CSVVGQNSDTQHF
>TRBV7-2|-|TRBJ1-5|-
TGTGCCAGCAGCTTAGAACAGGCGTGGCAGCCCCAGCATTTT
CASSLEQAWQPQHF
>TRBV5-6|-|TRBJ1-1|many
TGTGCCAGCAGCTTGGTTGGCTTCATGAACACTGAAGCTTTCTTT
CASSLVGFMNTEAFF
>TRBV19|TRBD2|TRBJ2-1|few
TGTGCCAGTAGTATCCCCCGCGGGGGCTCCTACAATGAGCAGTTCTTC
CASSIPRGGSYNEQFF
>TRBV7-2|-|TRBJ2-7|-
TGTGCCAGCAGCGTAGGACAAGCCACCTACGAGCAGTACTTC
CASSVGQATYEQYF
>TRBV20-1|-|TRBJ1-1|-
TGCAGTGCTAGAATCTCTACTACTGGGGGTTCTGGTACTGAAGCTTTCTTT
CSARISTTGGSGTEAFF
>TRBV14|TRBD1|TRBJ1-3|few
TGTGCCAGCAGCCAAGATGGGACAGCGGGAAACACCATATATTTT
CASSQDGTAGNTIYF
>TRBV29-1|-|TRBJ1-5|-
TGCAGCGTTGAAGATCTTCCTAATCAGCCCCAGCATTTT
CSVEDLPNQPQHF
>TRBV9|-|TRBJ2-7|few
TGTGCCAGCAGCGCCCGTCCCGGGACACTCGCTCCCACCTCCTACGAGCAGTACTTC
CASSARPGTLAPTSYEQYF
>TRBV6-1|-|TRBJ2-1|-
TGTGCCAGCAACTCACCCGGACCCAGGGATGGAGAGCAGTTCTTC
CASNSPGPRDGEQFF
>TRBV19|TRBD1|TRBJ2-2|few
TGTGCCAGTAAATGGGACAGCAACACCGGGGAGCTGTTTTTT
CASKWDSNTGELFF
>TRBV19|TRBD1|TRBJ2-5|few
TGTGCCAGTAGTCTCTCGACAGGGGGCCTGGAGACCCAGTACTTC
CASSLSTGGLETQYF
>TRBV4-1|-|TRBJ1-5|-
TGCGCCAGCAGCCAAGTATTGGACGGCAATCAGCCCCAGCATTTT
CASSQVLDGNQPQHF
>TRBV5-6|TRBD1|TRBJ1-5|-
TGTGCCAGCAGCCCAGGGGGGGCGCAGAGTCAGCCCCAGCATTTT
CASSPGGAQSQPQHF
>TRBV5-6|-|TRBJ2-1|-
TGTGCCAGCAACGAGGGGGGTAAAACGGATGAGCAGTTCTTC
CASNEGGKTDEQFF
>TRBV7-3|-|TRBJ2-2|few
TGTGCCAGCAGCTTAAGCTCAGAACCCCAAAACTCGAACACCGGGGAGCTGTTTTTT
CASSLSSEPQNSNTGELFF
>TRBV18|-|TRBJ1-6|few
TGTGCCAGCTCACGGGCCGAGAGAAATTCACCCCTCCACTTT
CASSRAERNSPLHF
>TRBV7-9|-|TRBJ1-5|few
TGTGCCAGCAGCTTAGTCGCGGCAGGTAGCAATCAGCCCCAGCATTTT
CASSLVAAGSNQPQHF
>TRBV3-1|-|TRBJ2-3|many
TGTGCCAGCAGCGGGACCCCACGGGAGACAGATACGCAGTATTTT
CASSGTPRETDTQYF
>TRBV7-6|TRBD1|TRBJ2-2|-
TGTGCCAGCAGCTTGCCTACCGGGACAGCGAACACCGGGGAGCTGTTTTTT
CASSLPTGTANTGELFF